The entry below gives a single T cell receptor (beta chain) sequence along with its context. This specimen comes from a study of cytomegalovirus exposure and HLA in healthy donors. The repertoire was sequenced with immunoSEQ multiplex PCR; TCRdb's copy has only in-frame clones and lacks some. Found here are approximately 220,000 clones, about 89% of them singletons; the top ten hold around 1%. The CDR3 extends over 15 amino acids. CDR1 and CDR2 from the germline V gene are MNHEY and SMNVEV (reference sequence). Trimming removed 5 bases from V and 2 bases from J; junction bases left unmatched: 7. Sequencing used PBMCs. The sequence was collected from a woman aged 18-29 years in good health and CMV-seronegative. The chain has TRBV27 and TRBJ1-2, with 8 nucleotides matching TRBD1. Here the CDR3 DNA reads TGTGCCAGCAGTCCATCAGGGGGCGAGAACTATGGCTACACCTTC. It codes for CASSPSGGENYGYTF.